These T cell receptor beta chains were read from a single sample in a study of T cells in Graves' hyperthyroidism and ophthalmopathy. A single record per CDR3 protein comes from TCRdb applying MiXCR to the multiplex PCR reads. The sample has 360,000 or so distinct CDR3 sequences, about 18% seen once. The sequencing input was blood. The receptors originated from a woman between 18 and 30 years old with Graves' hyperthyroidism. The CDR3 runs from the conserved cysteine through the conserved F or W. The D gene is left open where the match is weak. Some rows have no size entry. The others give once, few or many, or a class for an expanded clone.

clone size	D gene	V gene	J gene	CDR3 DNA	CDR3 protein
many	.	TRBV5-1	TRBJ2-7	TGTGCCAGCAGCTTAGGTACCGCCTCCTACGAGCAGTACTTC	CASSLGTASYEQYF
many	.	TRBV13	TRBJ2-7	TGTGCCAGCAGCTTATCGGGGTGGCGAGGGCCCTCCTACGAGCAGTACTTC	CASSLSGWRGPSYEQYF
many	TRBD1	TRBV20-1	TRBJ1-5	TGCAGTGCTAGTAGGGGGCGGTATAGCAATCAGCCCCAGCATTTT	CSASRGRYSNQPQHF
many	.	TRBV28	TRBJ2-7	TGTGCCAGCAGTTTAACCCAGGGAGGCTACGAGCAGTACTTC	CASSLTQGGYEQYF
.	TRBD2	TRBV6-5	TRBJ2-5	TGTGCCAGCAGTTATCGGGAGCGGGGTCAAGAGACCCAGTACTTC	CASSYRERGQETQYF
many	.	TRBV19	TRBJ2-2	TGTGCCAGTAGTATACTAAACACCGGGGAGCTGTTTTTT	CASSILNTGELFF
many	.	TRBV6-1	TRBJ2-7	TGTGCCAGCAGTGAAGTGCCGGCTGGGTACGAGCAGTACTTC	CASSEVPAGYEQYF
many	.	TRBV6-1	TRBJ1-1	TGTGCCAGCACCACAGACATTGGGGATGAAGCTTTCTTT	CASTTDIGDEAFF
few	.	TRBV11-2	TRBJ2-6	TGTGCCAGCAGCTTAGATCCCTCTGGGGCCAACGTCCTGACTTTC	CASSLDPSGANVLTF
many	TRBD1	TRBV20-1	TRBJ2-7	TGCAGTGCTAGACCGGGACAGGGGGTTTACGAGCAGTACTTC	CSARPGQGVYEQYF
many	.	TRBV12-3/TRBV12-4	TRBJ1-2	TGTGCCAGCAGTAAAGGTGCCACCCCCTATGGCTACACCTTC	CASSKGATPYGYTF
many	.	TRBV12-3/TRBV12-4	TRBJ1-1	TGTGCCAGCAGTTCACCCCGGATGGGGGCTGGGAACACTGAAGCTTTCTTT	CASSSPRMGAGNTEAFF
few	.	TRBV7-2	TRBJ2-2	TGTGCCAGCAGCTTGGGCGGGATTAACACCGGGGAGCTGTTTTTT	CASSLGGINTGELFF
.	.	TRBV6-2/TRBV6-3	TRBJ1-5	TGTGCCAGCAGTCCGCTTCAAGGGGCGTTTGGCAATCAGCCCCAGCATTTT	CASSPLQGAFGNQPQHF
many	TRBD1	TRBV6-5	TRBJ1-2	TGTGCCAGCAGTCGGGACAGGGAATTTGGCTACACCTTC	CASSRDREFGYTF
many	.	TRBV7-2	TRBJ1-2	TGTGCCAGCAGCATAATGGGACCTTCCTATGGCTACACCTTC	CASSIMGPSYGYTF
few	.	TRBV11-3	TRBJ2-7	TGTGCCAGCAGCTTAGTTTTTCAGAGTCTCTACGAGCAGTACTTC	CASSLVFQSLYEQYF
few	.	TRBV12-3/TRBV12-4	TRBJ1-6	TGTGCCAGCGGGACGAGGGTCCGGCGGAATTCACCCCTCCACTTT	CASGTRVRRNSPLHF
many	TRBD2	TRBV2	TRBJ2-7	TGTGCCAGCACCATCACGCAACGGGCTAGCGGAAGCCACGAGCAGTACTTC	CASTITQRASGSHEQYF
many	.	TRBV24-1	TRBJ1-5	TGTGCCACCCAGGGACATCAGAATCAGCCCCAGCATTTT	CATQGHQNQPQHF
.	TRBD1	TRBV20-1	TRBJ1-6	TGCAGTGCTAGTCGGGGACAGCTGAATTCACCCCTCCACTTT	CSASRGQLNSPLHF
few	TRBD1	TRBV5-4	TRBJ2-2	TGTGCCAGCAGGCGAAACAGGGGGCGAAACACCGGGGAGCTGTTTTTT	CASRRNRGRNTGELFF
many	.	TRBV11-2	TRBJ2-5	TGTGCCAGCAGCACTACCGGGGGCGCGGAGACCCAGTACTTC	CASSTTGGAETQYF
.	.	TRBV6-5	TRBJ2-7	TGTGCCAGCAGTTCAGACCCGGCGGCTACCTACGAGCAGTACTTC	CASSSDPAATYEQYF
many	.	TRBV20-1	TRBJ1-1	TGCAGTGCTCAAGACACTCAGAACACTGAAGCTTTCTTT	CSAQDTQNTEAFF
many	TRBD2	TRBV2	TRBJ2-5	TGTGCCAGCAGACGGCTAGCGGGGTTCCAAGAGACCCAGTACTTC	CASRRLAGFQETQYF
many	.	TRBV20-1	TRBJ1-2	TGCAGTGCTACACGAGGGGCGACTAACTATGGCTACACCTTC	CSATRGATNYGYTF
many	.	TRBV7-8	TRBJ2-4	TGTGCCAGCAGCCTAAGGGCCGAAAACATTCAGTACTTC	CASSLRAENIQYF
.	TRBD1	TRBV11-2	TRBJ2-7	TGTGCCAGCAGCTCGACAGGGGCCGGACACTACGAGCAGTACTTC	CASSSTGAGHYEQYF
many	.	TRBV7-2	TRBJ2-6	TGTGCCAGCAGCTTAGGGGTTGGGGCCAACGTCCTGACTTTC	CASSLGVGANVLTF
many	TRBD2	TRBV6-5	TRBJ2-5	TGTGCCAGCAGTTACGGTTCAGCGGGGGGCGGGCAAGAGACCCAGTACTTC	CASSYGSAGGGQETQYF
many	TRBD1	TRBV6-5	TRBJ1-2	TGTGCCAGCAGTTTCAGGACAGGGCCCTATGGCTACACCTTC	CASSFRTGPYGYTF
few	TRBD1	TRBV6-4	TRBJ2-2	TGTGCCAGCAGAGGGGGGATGTGGACAGGGCTGCGCAGACAATTCACCGGGGAGCTGTTTTTT	CASRGGMWTGLRRQFTGELFF
.	.	TRBV4-1	TRBJ1-5	TGCGCCAGCAGCCAAGAAGGGGTTTATCAGCCCCAGCATTTT	CASSQEGVYQPQHF
many	.	TRBV28	TRBJ1-6	TGTGCCAGCGCGAGTCTGGAATGGAAGGCTCATTCACCCCTCCACTTT	CASASLEWKAHSPLHF
many	.	TRBV30	TRBJ1-2	TGTGCCTGGAGTTGGCAGATTCCCTTATACGATGGCTACACCTTC	CAWSWQIPLYDGYTF
many	.	TRBV3-1	TRBJ2-7	TGTGCCAGCAGCCATCTCTCCGGGACAAACCACTACGAGCAGTACTTC	CASSHLSGTNHYEQYF
many	.	TRBV2	TRBJ1-1	TGTGCCAGCAGGGTACCAGGTGCAGCCTTCACTGAAGCTTTCTTT	CASRVPGAAFTEAFF
few	.	TRBV11-2	TRBJ2-5	TGTGCCAGCAACTTCATGGGGGGACAAGAGACCCAGTACTTC	CASNFMGGQETQYF
many	.	TRBV7-9	TRBJ1-1	TGTGCCAGCAGCAAGGCAGTAAACACTGAAGCTTTCTTT	CASSKAVNTEAFF
many	.	TRBV2	TRBJ1-3	TGTGCCAGCAGTGAGAGCGGTTACTCTGGAAACACCATATATTTT	CASSESGYSGNTIYF
many	.	TRBV7-9	TRBJ1-2	TGTGCCAGCAGCTCATTCCGGGACTCTTTTTCCAACACCTTC	CASSSFRDSFSNTF
.	.	TRBV30	TRBJ2-7	TGTGCCTGGAACCGACAGACCTACGAGCAGTACTTC	CAWNRQTYEQYF
.	.	TRBV7-6	TRBJ2-6	TGTGCCAGCAGCCCCTACGGGGGATCTGCTGGGGCCAACGTCCTGACTTTC	CASSPYGGSAGANVLTF
.	TRBD2	TRBV28	TRBJ2-6	TGTGCCAGCAGTTTACGGGGGGGCCCCAACTCTGGGGCCAACGTCCTGACTTTC	CASSLRGGPNSGANVLTF
.	.	TRBV2	TRBJ1-2	TGTGCCAGCAGAATACTAGCGGGGGGGCAGAACTATGGCTACACCTTC	CASRILAGGQNYGYTF
many	TRBD1	TRBV20-1	TRBJ1-5	TGCAGTGCTAGATCGACAGGGTTAAATCAGCCCCAGCATTTT	CSARSTGLNQPQHF
many	TRBD1	TRBV7-8	TRBJ2-7	TGTGCCAGCAGCCCCCGGGACAGGGCGACCTACGAGCAGTACTTC	CASSPRDRATYEQYF
many	.	TRBV7-8	TRBJ2-7	TGTGCCAGCAGCTTAAATAGATCTCTTGGGCGTCCCCTCTTC	CASSLNRSLGRPLF
many	.	TRBV20-1	TRBJ2-5	TGCAGTGCCGGGGGTCCGCGGTCGGGGACCCAGTACTTC	CSAGGPRSGTQYF